The entry below gives a single T cell receptor beta chain sequence along with its context. Its antigen is still unknown. Donors were nominally healthy when sampled, though unrecorded immune exposures were likely. PCR involved 60 Vbeta and 13 Jbeta primers. The repertoire was sequenced with immunoSEQ multiplex PCR; TCRdb's copy has only in-frame clones and lacks some. Among about 140,000 clones listed, roughly 77% were seen once. The sample originates from a study of cytomegalovirus exposure and HLA in healthy donors. The J segment lost 5 bases and the V segment lost 2 bases, leaving 12 bases of the junction unmatched. CDR1 is MDHEN, CDR2 SYDVKM, per germline. The CDR3 runs to 17 residues. Study-level results: Fewer N-insertions (relative to the approximately 700-donor mean) were reportedly seen in an Asian-associated ancestry cluster in a later analysis.

Material for sequencing was PBMCs. The sequence derives from a man aged 30 to 45 in good health and CMV-seronegative. This chain links TRBV28 with TRBJ2-7; 10 nucleotides match TRBD1. The CDR3 reads CASSLSGVGQGYHEQYF. The CDR3 nucleotides read TGTGCCAGCAGTTTAAGTGGAGTGGGACAGGGGTACCACGAGCAGTACTTC.